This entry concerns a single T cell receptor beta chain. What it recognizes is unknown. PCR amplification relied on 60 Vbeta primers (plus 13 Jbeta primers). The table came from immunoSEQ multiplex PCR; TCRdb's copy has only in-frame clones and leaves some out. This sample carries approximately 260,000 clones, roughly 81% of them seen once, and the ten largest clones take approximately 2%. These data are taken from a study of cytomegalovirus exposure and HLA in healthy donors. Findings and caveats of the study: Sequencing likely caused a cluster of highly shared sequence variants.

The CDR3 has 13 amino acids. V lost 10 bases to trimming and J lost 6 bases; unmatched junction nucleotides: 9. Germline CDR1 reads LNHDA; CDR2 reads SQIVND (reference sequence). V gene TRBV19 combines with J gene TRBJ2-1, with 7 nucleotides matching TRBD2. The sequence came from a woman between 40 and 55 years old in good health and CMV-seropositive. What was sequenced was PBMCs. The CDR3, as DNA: TGTGCCACCTCCTTAGCGGGCGCCAATGAGCAGTTCTTC. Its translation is CATSLAGANEQFF.